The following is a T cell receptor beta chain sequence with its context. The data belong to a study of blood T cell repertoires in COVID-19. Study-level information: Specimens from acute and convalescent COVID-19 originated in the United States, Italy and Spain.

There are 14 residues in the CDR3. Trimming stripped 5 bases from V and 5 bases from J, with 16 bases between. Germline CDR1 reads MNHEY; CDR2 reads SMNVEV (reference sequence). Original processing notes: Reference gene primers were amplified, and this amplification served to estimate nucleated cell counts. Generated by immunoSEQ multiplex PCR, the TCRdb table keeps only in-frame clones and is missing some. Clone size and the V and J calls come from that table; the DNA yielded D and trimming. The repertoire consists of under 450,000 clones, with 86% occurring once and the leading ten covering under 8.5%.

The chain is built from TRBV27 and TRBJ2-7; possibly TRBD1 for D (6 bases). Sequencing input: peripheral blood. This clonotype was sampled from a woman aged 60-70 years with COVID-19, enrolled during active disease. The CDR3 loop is CASSKSRGSDEQYF. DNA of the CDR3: TGTGCCAGCAGTAAAAGCAGGGGTAGTGACGAGCAGTACTTC.